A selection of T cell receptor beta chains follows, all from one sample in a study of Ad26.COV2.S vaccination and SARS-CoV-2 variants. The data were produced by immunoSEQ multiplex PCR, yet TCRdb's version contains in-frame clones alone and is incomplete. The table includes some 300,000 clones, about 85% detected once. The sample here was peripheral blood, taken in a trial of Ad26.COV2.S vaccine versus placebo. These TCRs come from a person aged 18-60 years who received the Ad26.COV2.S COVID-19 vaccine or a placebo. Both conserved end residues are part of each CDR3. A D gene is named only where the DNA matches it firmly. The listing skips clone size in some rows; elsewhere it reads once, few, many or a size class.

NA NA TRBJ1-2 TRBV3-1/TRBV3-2 CASSQVPSSWGGYTF TGTGCCAGCAGCCAAGTCCCGTCCAGCTGGGGAGGCTACACCTTC
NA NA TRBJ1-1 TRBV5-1 CASSPDIMNTEAFF TGCGCCAGCAGCCCGGACATCATGAACACTGAAGCTTTCTTT
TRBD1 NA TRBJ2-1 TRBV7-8 CASSLAGTGAYNEQFF TGTGCCAGCAGCTTAGCCGGGACAGGGGCCTACAATGAGCAGTTCTTC
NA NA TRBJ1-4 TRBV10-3 CAISEYRENEKLFF TGTGCCATCAGTGAGTACCGGGAGAATGAAAAACTGTTTTTT
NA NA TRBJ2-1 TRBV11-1 CASRQDRTNEQFF TGTGCCAGCAGGCAGGACAGAACCAATGAGCAGTTCTTC
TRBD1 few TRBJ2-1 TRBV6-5 CASSNGTGESNEQFF TGTGCCAGCAGCAACGGGACAGGGGAGAGCAATGAGCAGTTCTTC
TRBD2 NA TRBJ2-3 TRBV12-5 CASSLGGGSDTQYF TGTGCTAGCTCCCTTGGCGGGGGGTCAGATACGCAGTATTTT
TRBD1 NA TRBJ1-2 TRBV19 CASSMGTEYGYTF TGTGCCAGTAGTATGGGGACAGAGTATGGCTACACCTTC
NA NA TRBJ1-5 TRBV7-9 CASSGRDTDQPQHF TGTGCCAGCAGCGGCCGGGACACTGATCAGCCCCAGCATTTT
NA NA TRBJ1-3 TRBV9 CASNRRESGNTIYF TGTGCCAGCAACCGCAGGGAGTCTGGAAACACCATATATTTT
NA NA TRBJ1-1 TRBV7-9 CASSPRWTEGNTEAFF TGTGCCAGCAGCCCACGATGGACTGAGGGGAACACTGAAGCTTTCTTT
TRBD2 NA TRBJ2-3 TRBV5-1 CASSAGLAADTQYF TGCGCCAGCAGCGCGGGACTAGCGGCAGATACGCAGTATTTT
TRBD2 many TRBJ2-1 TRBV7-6 CASSLVAGGPGEQFF TGTGCCAGCAGCTTAGTAGCGGGGGGGCCAGGTGAGCAGTTCTTC
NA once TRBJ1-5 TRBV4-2 CASSQLGVDQPQHF TGTGCCAGCAGCCAGTTGGGTGTCGATCAGCCCCAGCATTTT
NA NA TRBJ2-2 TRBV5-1 CASSSGTSDGELFF TGCGCCAGCAGCTCAGGGACTTCTGACGGGGAGCTGTTTTTT
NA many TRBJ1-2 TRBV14 CASSLALRVEGYTF TGTGCCAGCAGCCTCGCCCTCAGGGTGGAAGGCTACACCTTC
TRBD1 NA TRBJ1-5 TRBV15 CATSRDWGRGTGGDQPQHF TGTGCCACCAGCAGAGATTGGGGGCGCGGGACAGGGGGAGATCAGCCCCAGCATTTT
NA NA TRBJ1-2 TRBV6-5 CASSYSPDGYGYTF TGTGCCAGCAGTTACTCGCCGGACGGCTATGGCTACACCTTC
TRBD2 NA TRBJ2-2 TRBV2 CASRSYRPGLAGGNTGELFF TGTGCCAGCCGCAGTTACCGCCCGGGACTAGCGGGGGGGAACACCGGGGAGCTGTTTTTT
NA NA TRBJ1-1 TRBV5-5 CASSPSLIRGTEAFF TGTGCCAGCAGCCCGTCTTTGATTCGAGGCACTGAAGCTTTCTTT
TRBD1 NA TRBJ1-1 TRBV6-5 CASSSDRGATEAFF TGTGCCAGCAGTTCGGACAGGGGGGCCACTGAAGCTTTCTTT
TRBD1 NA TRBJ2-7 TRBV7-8 CASSLLFPGQGSYEQYF TGTGCCAGCAGCTTACTGTTCCCGGGACAGGGTTCCTACGAGCAGTACTTC
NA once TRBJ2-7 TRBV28 CASSRGDRVGEQYF TGTGCCAGCAGTCGGGGGGACAGAGTGGGCGAGCAGTACTTC
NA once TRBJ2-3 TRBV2 CAGLPGGFTDTQYF TGTGCCGGCCTCCCTGGGGGCTTCACAGATACGCAGTATTTT
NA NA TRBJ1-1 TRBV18 CASSPDSAEAFF TGTGCCAGCTCACCCGACAGTGCGGAAGCTTTCTTT
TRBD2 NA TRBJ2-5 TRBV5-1 CASSLAGLAGVQETQYF TGCGCCAGCAGCTTGGCCGGACTAGCGGGGGTCCAAGAGACCCAGTACTTC
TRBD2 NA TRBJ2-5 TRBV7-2 CASSRGSGGETQYF TGTGCCAGCAGCAGGGGGAGCGGGGGGGAGACCCAGTACTTC
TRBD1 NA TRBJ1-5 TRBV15 CATSRDVAAYRGPSSNQPQHF TGTGCCACCAGCAGAGATGTAGCCGCATACAGGGGGCCGTCGTCCAATCAGCCCCAGCATTTT
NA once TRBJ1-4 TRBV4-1 CASSQVPGPNEKLFF TGCGCCAGCAGCCAAGTTCCGGGACCTAATGAAAAACTGTTTTTT
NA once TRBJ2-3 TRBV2 CASSGRLVTDTQYF TGTGCCAGCAGTGGACGACTAGTCACAGATACGCAGTATTTT
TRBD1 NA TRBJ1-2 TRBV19 CASSIVSGQGAVGYTF TGTGCCAGTAGTATAGTATCGGGACAGGGGGCTGTTGGCTACACCTTC
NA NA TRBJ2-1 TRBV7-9 CASSPARGSLSNEQFF TGTGCCAGCAGCCCGGCAAGAGGCAGTCTCAGCAATGAGCAGTTCTTC
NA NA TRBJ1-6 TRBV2 CASSGGGSSYNSPLHF TGTGCCAGCAGTGGGGGGGGGAGCTCCTATAATTCACCCCTCCACTTT
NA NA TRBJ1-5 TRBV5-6 CASSGGGGQPQHF TGTGCCAGCAGTGGGGGAGGGGGTCAGCCCCAGCATTTT
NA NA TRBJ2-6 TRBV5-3 CARRPGPVAGNVLTF TGTGCCAGAAGGCCCGGACCTGTTGCTGGCAACGTCCTGACTTTC
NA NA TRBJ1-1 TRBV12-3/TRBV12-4 CASFRARTEAFF TGTGCCAGCTTCCGGGCGCGCACTGAAGCTTTCTTT
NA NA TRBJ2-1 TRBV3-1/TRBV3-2 CASSSKGSELGFNEQFF TGTGCCAGCAGCTCAAAGGGGAGTGAGTTAGGTTTCAATGAGCAGTTCTTC
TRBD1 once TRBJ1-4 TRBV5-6 CASSLGTVNEKLFF TGTGCCAGCAGCCTAGGGACAGTTAATGAAAAACTGTTTTTT
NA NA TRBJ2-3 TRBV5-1 CASSLRLGVGTQYF TGCGCCAGCAGCTTGAGGCTGGGGGTGGGTACGCAGTATTTT
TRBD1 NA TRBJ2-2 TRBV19 CASSIIQGPANTGELFF TGTGCCAGTAGTATAATACAGGGGCCAGCGAACACCGGGGAGCTGTTTTTT
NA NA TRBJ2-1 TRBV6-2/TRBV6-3 CASSYQLGPGVYNEQFF TGTGCCAGCAGTTACCAATTGGGGCCCGGGGTATACAATGAGCAGTTCTTC
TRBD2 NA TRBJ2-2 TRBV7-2 CASSPLAGGAGELFF TGTGCCAGCAGCCCCCTAGCGGGAGGGGCCGGGGAGCTGTTTTTT
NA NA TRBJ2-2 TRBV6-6 CASSYGSPTGELFF TGTGCCAGCAGTTACGGCAGCCCCACCGGGGAGCTGTTTTTT
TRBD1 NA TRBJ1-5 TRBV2 CASSVGGQGYQPQHF TGTGCCAGCAGTGTAGGGGGACAGGGGTATCAGCCCCAGCATTTT
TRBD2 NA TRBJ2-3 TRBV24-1 CATSDTGTSGGRADTQYF TGTGCCACCAGTGACACCGGGACTAGCGGGGGGCGTGCAGATACGCAGTATTTT
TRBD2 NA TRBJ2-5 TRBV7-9 CASSFGGEGTQYF TGTGCCAGCAGCTTTGGGGGGGAAGGGACCCAGTACTTC
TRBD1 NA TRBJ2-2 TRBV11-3 CASSPFVQGTNTGELFF TGTGCCAGCAGCCCTTTTGTACAGGGGACGAACACCGGGGAGCTGTTTTTT
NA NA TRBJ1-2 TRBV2 CASSEFGTEGYYGYTF TGTGCCAGCAGTGAATTTGGGACGGAGGGCTACTATGGCTACACCTTC
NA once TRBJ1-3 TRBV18 CASSQNEGGSGNTIYF TGTGCCAGCTCCCAAAACGAGGGAGGCTCTGGAAACACCATATATTTT
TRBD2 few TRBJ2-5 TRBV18 CASSPPGLALETQYF TGTGCCAGCTCACCACCGGGACTAGCTTTGGAGACCCAGTACTTC
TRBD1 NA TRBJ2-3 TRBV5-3 CARSLGTGCRHSTDTQYF TGTGCCAGAAGCCTCGGGACAGGGTGTAGGCATAGCACAGATACGCAGTATTTT
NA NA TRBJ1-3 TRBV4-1 CASSPPARERSGNTIYF TGCGCCAGCAGCCCCCCGGCGCGCGAGCGCTCTGGAAACACCATATATTTT